Below, one TCR beta chain is given with its context. The data derive from a study of blood T cell repertoires in COVID-19. Overall study context: Samples came from the United States, Italy and Spain, spanning acute and convalescent COVID-19. PBMCs, B-cell-depleted T cells, or T cells provided the cDNA or gDNA that made up the material.

The CDR3 consists of 18 residues. Trimming cost V 0 bases and J 0 bases; bases outside gene matches: 12. Germline-derived CDR1 and CDR2 are SGHNT and YYREEE (reference sequence). In the study's own analysis: Using reference gene primer amplification, nucleated cell counts were estimated. TCRdb's copy holds only in-frame clones and misses some; the assay was immunoSEQ multiplex PCR. V and J calls and clone size come straight from that table; D and trimming were deduced from the DNA. Of 230,000 or so clones listed, more than 85% are singletons. The receptor's source is a man between 40 and 49 years old with active or convalescent COVID-19. The sequenced sample was peripheral blood. The chain links TRBV5-4 to TRBJ2-7; 7 bases match TRBD1. The chain's CDR3 is CASSLAVTGRRSSYEQYF. The CDR3 nucleotides are TGTGCCAGCAGCTTGGCGGTGACAGGGCGCCGAAGCTCCTACGAGCAGTACTTC.